This entry lists 13 T cell receptor beta chains sequenced from one sample in a study of a mutant IDH1 vaccine in newly diagnosed glioma. As for time point: baseline, week 1 (first vaccination visit). The sample's treatment: pre-vaccination baseline after standard-of-care therapy. Data came from immunoSEQ multiplex PCR; TCRdb stores just in-frame clones and leaves some out. The sample has about 88,000 clones, over 75% seen once. The sample was PBMCs, taken from a glioma patient treated with radiotherapy, temozolomide or both. These receptors originate from a man aged 35-49 years with glioma. Some clones in this sample may be carry-over from other donors' samples.

The chain recombines TRBV6-5 with TRBJ2-1, with 13 bases lining up with TRBD2. The CDR3 consists of 14 residues. Germline V gene sequence: CDR1 MNHEY, CDR2 SVGAGI. The junction had 2 bases not matched to a gene; V was cut back by 2 bases and J by 10 bases. CDR3 amino acids: CASSYEGLAGEQFF. The CDR3 DNA is TGTGCCAGCAGTTACGAGGGACTAGCGGGGGAGCAGTTCTTC.

This clone was detected only once. This chain connects TRBV29-1 to TRBJ2-7, with D perhaps matching TRBD1 (5 bases). The CDR3 sequence is 14 residues long. The germline V gene has CDR1 SQVTM and CDR2 ANQGSEA. The V end was cut by 2 bases, the J end by 5 bases, with 16 bases between. The CDR3 sequence is CSVEIQGSGDEQYF. Here the CDR3 DNA reads TGCAGCGTTGAAATTCAGGGATCTGGCGACGAGCAGTACTTC.

V is TRBV18 and J is TRBJ1-6; D gene unclear. Germline V lookup: CDR1 KGHSH, CDR2 LQKENI. The V end was cut by 3 bases, the J end by 5 bases, with 17 bases between. The CDR3 is 17 amino acids. For the CDR3, the DNA is TGTGCCAGCTCACCGATGATTGGTATGGCTGATAATTCACCCCTCCACTTT. This encodes CASSPMIGMADNSPLHF.

V usage is TRBV2 and J usage is TRBJ1-1; no clear D gene. CDR3 length: 15 amino acids. The germline CDR1 and CDR2 sequences are SNHLY and FYNNEI. Trimming pared 2 bases from V and 0 bases from J, leaving 10 bases between. This CDR3 reads CASSEQFLMNTEAFF. DNA for the CDR3: TGTGCCAGCAGTGAACAGTTTTTAATGAACACTGAAGCTTTCTTT.

V usage is TRBV29-1 and J usage is TRBJ2-4; D is unclear. The CDR3 consists of 13 residues. CDR1 is SQVTM, CDR2 ANQGSEA, per germline. Trimming cost V 7 bases and J 3 bases, with 13 bases left between them. The CDR3: CSARPVGKNIQYF. In DNA, the CDR3 is TGCAGCGCCCGGCCTGTTGGCAAAAACATTCAGTACTTC. The full variable domain, its missing parts supplied by reference TRBV29-1 and TRBJ2-4, is SAVISQKPSRDICQRGTSLTIQCQVDSQVTMMFWYRQQPGQSLTLIATANQGSEATYESGFVIDKFPISRPNLTFSTLTVSNMSPEDSSIYLCSARPVGKNIQYFGAGTRLSVL.

The chain employs TRBV4-2 and TRBJ1-2; D gene ambiguous. Trimming cost V 6 bases and J 4 bases, with 24 bases left between them. The CDR3 consists of 17 residues. Per the germline V gene, CDR1 is LGHNA and CDR2 is YNFKEQ. The CDR3 loop is CASRESEGEANFYGYTF. CDR3 in DNA: TGTGCCAGCAGGGAGTCGGAGGGTGAGGCTAACTTCTATGGCTACACCTTC.

Ten or more counts support this clone. The chain combines TRBV6-1 with TRBJ2-3; 11 nucleotides match TRBD2. V lost 4 bases and J lost 4; bases outside the gene matches: 4. Looked up from germline, CDR1 is MNHNS and CDR2 is SASEGT. This CDR3 region has 15 residues. This CDR3 reads CASSGLAGGADTQYF. The CDR3 DNA follows: TGTGCCAGCAGTGGCTTAGCGGGGGGGGCAGATACGCAGTATTTT.

J is TRBJ1-4 and V is TRBV13; D not certain. Germline CDR1 reads PRHDT; CDR2 reads FYEKMQ (reference sequence). This CDR3 has 17 amino acids. V lost 0 bases, J lost 2 bases, and 13 bases lay in between. CDR3 sequence reads: CASSLGKYGPTNEKLFF. CDR3 bases: TGTGCCAGCAGCTTAGGAAAATACGGGCCTACTAATGAAAAACTGTTTTTT.

V and J are TRBV6-1 and TRBJ2-7, with D unclear. V lost 2 bases and J 2 bases, leaving 10 bases between the germline ends. The CDR3 contains 14 residues. In germline, CDR1 is MNHNS, CDR2 SASEGT. The CDR3 loop is CASSEIDGTYEQYF. CDR3 sequence (DNA): TGTGCCAGCAGTGAAATCGACGGTACCTACGAGCAGTACTTC.

The V call is TRBV9, the J call TRBJ1-6; TRBD1 might be the D (5 bases). Germline CDR1 and CDR2: SGDLS and YYNGEE. Trimming cost V 3 bases and J 8 bases, with 15 bases left between them. This CDR3 contains 15 residues. CDR3: CASSARDGGYSPLHF. The CDR3 coding sequence is TGTGCCAGCAGCGCCAGGGACGGTGGATATTCACCCCTCCACTTT.

The chain links TRBV7-2 to TRBJ2-5; D possibly matches TRBD1 or TRBD2 (5 bases each). The CDR3 contains 15 residues. Germline-derived CDR1 and CDR2 are SGHTA and FQGNSA. With 4 bases removed from V and 6 bases from J, the gap between germline ends came to 18 bases. The CDR3 loop is CASSWPGPEGQTQYF. The CDR3 coding sequence is TGTGCCAGCAGCTGGCCTGGACCCGAGGGGCAGACCCAGTACTTC.

The V and J genes are TRBV27 and TRBJ1-1; D remains ambiguous. The CDR3 spans 15 residues. The ends were cut back, 1 base at V and 1 base at J, with 10 bases in the middle. Germline V CDR1 and CDR2: MNHEY, SMNVEV (reference sequence). This CDR3 is CASSLFLTANTEAFF. CDR3 bases: TGTGCCAGCAGTTTATTTCTTACAGCGAACACTGAAGCTTTCTTT.

This clone appeared a single time. CDR3 coding DNA: TGCGCCAGCAGCTTGATGGGTGCTGCCTACGAGCAGTACTTC. Amino acid sequence: CASSLMGAAYEQYF. The rearrangement joins TRBV5-1 to TRBJ2-7; D is unclear. The ends were cut back, 1 base at V and 2 bases at J, with 10 bases in the middle. The length of the CDR3 is 14 residues. CDR1 is SGHRS and CDR2 is YFSETQ in the germline V gene.